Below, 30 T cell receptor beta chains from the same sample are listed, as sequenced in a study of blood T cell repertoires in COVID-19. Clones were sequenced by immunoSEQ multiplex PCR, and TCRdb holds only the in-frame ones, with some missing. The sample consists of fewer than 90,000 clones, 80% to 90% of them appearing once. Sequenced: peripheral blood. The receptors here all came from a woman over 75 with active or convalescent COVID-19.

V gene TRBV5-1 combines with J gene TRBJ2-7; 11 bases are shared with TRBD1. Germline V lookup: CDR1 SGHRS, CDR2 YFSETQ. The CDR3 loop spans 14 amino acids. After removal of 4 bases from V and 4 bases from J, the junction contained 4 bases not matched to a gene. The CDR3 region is CASSIGQGAYEQYF. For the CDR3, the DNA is TGCGCCAGCAGCATCGGACAGGGGGCGTACGAGCAGTACTTC.

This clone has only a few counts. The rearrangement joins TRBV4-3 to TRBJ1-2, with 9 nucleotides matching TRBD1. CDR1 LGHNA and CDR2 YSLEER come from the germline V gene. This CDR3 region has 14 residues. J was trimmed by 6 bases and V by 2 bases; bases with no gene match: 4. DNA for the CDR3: TGCGCCAGCAGCCAATTGACAGGGGGGAATGGCTACACCTTC. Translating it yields CASSQLTGGNGYTF.

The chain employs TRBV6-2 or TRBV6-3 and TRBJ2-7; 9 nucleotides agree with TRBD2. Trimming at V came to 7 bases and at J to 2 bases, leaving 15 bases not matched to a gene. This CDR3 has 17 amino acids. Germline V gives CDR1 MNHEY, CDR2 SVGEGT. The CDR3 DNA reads TGTGCCAGCACCCCCCGTAACTTAGCGGGGGCTGCCTACGAGCAGTACTTC. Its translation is CASTPRNLAGAAYEQYF.

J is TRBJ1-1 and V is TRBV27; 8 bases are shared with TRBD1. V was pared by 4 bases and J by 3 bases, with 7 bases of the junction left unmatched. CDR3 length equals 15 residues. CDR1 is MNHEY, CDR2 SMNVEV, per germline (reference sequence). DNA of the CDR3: TGTGCCAGCAGTTCATCGACAGGGGTAGACACTGAAGCTTTCTTT. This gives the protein CASSSSTGVDTEAFF.

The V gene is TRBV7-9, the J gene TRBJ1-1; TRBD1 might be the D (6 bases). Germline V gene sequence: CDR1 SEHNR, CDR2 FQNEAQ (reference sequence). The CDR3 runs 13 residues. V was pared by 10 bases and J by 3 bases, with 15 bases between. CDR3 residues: CATRGGGDTEAFF. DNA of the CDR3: TGTGCCACCAGGGGAGGAGGGGACACTGAAGCTTTCTTT. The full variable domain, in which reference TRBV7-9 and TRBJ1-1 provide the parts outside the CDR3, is DTGVSQNPRHKITKRGQNVTFRCDPISEHNRLYWYRQTLGQGPEFLTYFQNEAQLEKSRLLSDRFSAERPKGSFSTLEIQRTEQGDSAMYLCATRGGGDTEAFFGQGTRLTVV.

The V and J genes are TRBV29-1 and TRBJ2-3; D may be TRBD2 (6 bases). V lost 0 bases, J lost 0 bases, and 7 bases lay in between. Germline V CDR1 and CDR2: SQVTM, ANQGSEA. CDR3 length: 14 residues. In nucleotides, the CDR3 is TGCAGCGTTGAAGAGGGGACTAGCACAGATACGCAGTATTTT. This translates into CSVEEGTSTDTQYF.

The CDR3 loop reads CASSQDRTGNTIYF. The CDR3 DNA reads as TGCGCCAGCAGCCAGGACAGGACTGGAAACACCATATATTTT. V and J are TRBV4-1 and TRBJ1-3; the match to TRBD1 covers 7 bases. The CDR3 runs 14 residues. The trim removed 3 bases at V and 2 bases at J, leaving 1 base unmatched. Germline V gene data show CDR1 as MGHRA and CDR2 as YSYEKL.

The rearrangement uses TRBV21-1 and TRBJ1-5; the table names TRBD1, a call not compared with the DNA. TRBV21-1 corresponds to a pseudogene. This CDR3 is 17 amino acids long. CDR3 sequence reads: CASSKGPGTGIDQPQHF. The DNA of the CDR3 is TGTGCCAGCAGCAAAGGCCCCGGGACAGGAATTGATCAGCCCCAGCATTTT.

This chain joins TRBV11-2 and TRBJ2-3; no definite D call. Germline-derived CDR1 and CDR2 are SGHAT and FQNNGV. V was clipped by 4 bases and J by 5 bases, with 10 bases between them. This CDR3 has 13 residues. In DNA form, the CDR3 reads TGTGCCAGCAGCTCCAGCGAAGTAGATACGCAGTATTTT. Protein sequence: CASSSSEVDTQYF.

CDR3: CSGGTGNTEAFF. Written as DNA, the CDR3 is TGCAGCGGCGGAACAGGGAACACTGAAGCTTTCTTT. The genes are TRBV29-1 and TRBJ1-1, with D maybe TRBD1 (5 bases). The CDR3 extends over 12 amino acids. In germline, CDR1 is SQVTM, CDR2 ANQGSEA. V gave up 7 bases and J gave up 1 base, with 10 bases separating them.

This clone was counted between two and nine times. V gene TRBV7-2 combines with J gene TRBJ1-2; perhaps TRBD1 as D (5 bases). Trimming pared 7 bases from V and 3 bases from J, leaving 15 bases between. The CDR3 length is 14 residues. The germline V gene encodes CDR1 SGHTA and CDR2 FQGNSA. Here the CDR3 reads CASTLNRQDYGYTF. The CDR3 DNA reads TGTGCCAGCACCCTCAACAGGCAGGACTATGGCTACACCTTC.

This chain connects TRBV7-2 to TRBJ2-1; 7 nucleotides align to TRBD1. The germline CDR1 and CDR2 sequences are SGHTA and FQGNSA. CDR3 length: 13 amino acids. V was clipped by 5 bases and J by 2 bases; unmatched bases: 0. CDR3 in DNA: TGTGCCAGCAGCGACAGGGCCTACAATGAGCAGTTCTTC. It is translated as CASSDRAYNEQFF.

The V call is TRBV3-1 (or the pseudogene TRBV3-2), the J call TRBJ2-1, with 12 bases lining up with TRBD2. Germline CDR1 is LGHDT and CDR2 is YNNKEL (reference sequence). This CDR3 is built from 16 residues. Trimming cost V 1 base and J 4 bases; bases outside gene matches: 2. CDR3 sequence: CASSQGLAGGYNEQFF. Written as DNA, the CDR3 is TGTGCCAGCAGCCAAGGGCTAGCGGGAGGGTACAATGAGCAGTTCTTC.

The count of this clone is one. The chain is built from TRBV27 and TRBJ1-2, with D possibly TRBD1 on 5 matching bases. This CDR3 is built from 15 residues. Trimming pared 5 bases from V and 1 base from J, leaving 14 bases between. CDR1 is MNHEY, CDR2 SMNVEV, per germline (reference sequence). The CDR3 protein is CASSALDTINYGYTF. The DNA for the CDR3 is TGTGCCAGCAGTGCCCTGGACACTATTAACTATGGCTACACCTTC.

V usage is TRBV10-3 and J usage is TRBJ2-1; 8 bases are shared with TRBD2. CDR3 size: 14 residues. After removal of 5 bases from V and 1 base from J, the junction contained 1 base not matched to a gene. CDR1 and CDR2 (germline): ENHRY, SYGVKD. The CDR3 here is CAISRGGSYNEQFF. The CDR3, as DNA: TGTGCCATCAGTCGGGGGGGGTCCTACAATGAGCAGTTCTTC.

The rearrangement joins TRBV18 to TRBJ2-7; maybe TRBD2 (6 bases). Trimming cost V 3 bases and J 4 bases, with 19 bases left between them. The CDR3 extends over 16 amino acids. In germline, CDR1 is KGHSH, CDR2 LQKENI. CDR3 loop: CASSPPGQAGGYEQYF. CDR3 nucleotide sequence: TGTGCCAGCTCACCCCCCGGCCAGGCTGGGGGGTACGAGCAGTACTTC.

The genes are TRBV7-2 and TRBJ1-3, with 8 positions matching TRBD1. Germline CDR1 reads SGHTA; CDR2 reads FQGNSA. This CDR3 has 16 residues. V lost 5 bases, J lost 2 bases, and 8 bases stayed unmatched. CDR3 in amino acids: CASSQQGGSTGNTIYF. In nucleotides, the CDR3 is TGTGCCAGCAGCCAACAGGGGGGTTCGACTGGAAACACCATATATTTT.

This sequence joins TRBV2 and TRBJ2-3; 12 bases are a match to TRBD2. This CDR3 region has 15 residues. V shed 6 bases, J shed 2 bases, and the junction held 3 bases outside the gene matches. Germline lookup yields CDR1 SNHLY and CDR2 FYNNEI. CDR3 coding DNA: TGTGCCAGCAGGCGGACTAGCGGGGCCACAGATACGCAGTATTTT. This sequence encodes CASRRTSGATDTQYF.

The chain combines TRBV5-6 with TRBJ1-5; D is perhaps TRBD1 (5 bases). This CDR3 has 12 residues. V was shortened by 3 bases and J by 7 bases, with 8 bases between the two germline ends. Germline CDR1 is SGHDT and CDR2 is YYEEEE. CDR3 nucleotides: TGTGCCAGCAGCTCGGGGGGGCAGCCCCAGCATTTT. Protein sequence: CASSSGGQPQHF.

CDR3: CASRDRGTIQYF. DNA of the CDR3: TGTGCCAGCCGGGACAGGGGGACCATTCAGTACTTC. The rearrangement joins TRBV27 to TRBJ2-4; TRBD1 aligns across 11 bases. V shed 8 bases and J 9 bases; nucleotides not matched to a gene: 3. The length of the CDR3 is 12 residues. Germline loops: CDR1 MNHEY, CDR2 SMNVEV (reference sequence).

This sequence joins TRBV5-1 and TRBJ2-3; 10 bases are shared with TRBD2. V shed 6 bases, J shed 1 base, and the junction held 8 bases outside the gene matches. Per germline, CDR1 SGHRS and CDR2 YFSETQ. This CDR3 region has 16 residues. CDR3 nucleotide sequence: TGCGCCAGCACTAGCGGGGGTTTCCCGGGCACAGATACGCAGTATTTT. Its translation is CASTSGGFPGTDTQYF. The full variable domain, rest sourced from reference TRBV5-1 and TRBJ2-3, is KAGVTQTPRYLIKTRGQQVTLSCSPISGHRSVSWYQQTPGQGLQFLFEYFSETQRNKGNFPGRFSGRQFSNSRSEMNVSTLELGDSALYLCASTSGGFPGTDTQYFGPGTRLTVL.

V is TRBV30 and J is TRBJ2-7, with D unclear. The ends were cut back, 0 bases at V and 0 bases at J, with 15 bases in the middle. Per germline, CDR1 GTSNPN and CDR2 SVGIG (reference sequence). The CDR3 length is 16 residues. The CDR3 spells CAWSVRFGGFSYEQYF. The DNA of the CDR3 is TGTGCCTGGAGTGTACGGTTTGGCGGTTTCTCCTACGAGCAGTACTTC.

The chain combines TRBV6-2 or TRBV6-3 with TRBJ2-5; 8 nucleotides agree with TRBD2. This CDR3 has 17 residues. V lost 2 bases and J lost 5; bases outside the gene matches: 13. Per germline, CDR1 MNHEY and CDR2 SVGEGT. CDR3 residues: CASSYNPLAEFTETQYF. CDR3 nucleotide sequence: TGTGCCAGCAGTTACAACCCACTAGCGGAGTTTACGGAGACCCAGTACTTC.

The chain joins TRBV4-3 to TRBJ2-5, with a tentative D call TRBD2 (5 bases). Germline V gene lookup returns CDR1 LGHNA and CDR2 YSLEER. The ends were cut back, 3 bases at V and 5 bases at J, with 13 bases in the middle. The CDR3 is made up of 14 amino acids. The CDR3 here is CASSQSLVGETQYF. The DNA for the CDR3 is TGCGCCAGCAGCCAGTCACTAGTCGGGGAGACCCAGTACTTC.

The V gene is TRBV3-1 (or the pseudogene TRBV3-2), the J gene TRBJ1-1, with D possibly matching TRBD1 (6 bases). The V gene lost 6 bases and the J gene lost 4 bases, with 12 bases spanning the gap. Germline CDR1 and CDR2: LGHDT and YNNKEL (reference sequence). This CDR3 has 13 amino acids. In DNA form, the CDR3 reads TGTGCCAGCAGGGATAGGGGGAGCACTGAAGCTTTCTTT. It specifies CASRDRGSTEAFF.

CDR3 residues: CATRAGDGLNQPQHF. CDR3 in DNA: TGTGCCACCAGGGCCGGGGACGGACTAAATCAGCCCCAGCATTTT. V usage is TRBV24-1 and J usage is TRBJ1-5, with D perhaps matching TRBD1 (5 bases). The CDR3 is 15 amino acids. The V gene's germline CDR1 is KGHDR and CDR2 SFDVKD. Trimming took 7 bases from V and 4 from J, leaving 16 bases between them.

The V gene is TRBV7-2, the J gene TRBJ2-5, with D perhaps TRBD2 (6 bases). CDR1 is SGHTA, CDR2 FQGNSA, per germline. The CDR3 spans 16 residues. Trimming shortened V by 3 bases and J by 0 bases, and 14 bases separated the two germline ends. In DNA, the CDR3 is TGTGCCAGCAGCTTGGGGCATGGGACTTACCAAGAGACCCAGTACTTC. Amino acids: CASSLGHGTYQETQYF.

The DNA of the CDR3 is TGTGCCAGCAGTTACCCGGACAGGGAGGAGGGGACCCAGTACTTC. It translates to CASSYPDREEGTQYF. The V gene is TRBV6-5, the J gene TRBJ2-5; 8 nucleotides line up with TRBD1. The V segment lost 2 bases and the J segment 7 bases; nucleotides outside the gene matches: 9. This CDR3 comprises 15 residues. The germline V gene has CDR1 MNHEY and CDR2 SVGAGI.

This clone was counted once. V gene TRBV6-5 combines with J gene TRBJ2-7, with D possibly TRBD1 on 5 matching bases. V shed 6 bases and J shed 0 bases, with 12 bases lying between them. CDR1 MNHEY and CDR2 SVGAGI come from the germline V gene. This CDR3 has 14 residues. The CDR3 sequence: CASRRRQSSYEQYF. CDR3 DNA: TGTGCCAGCAGACGCCGACAGAGCTCCTACGAGCAGTACTTC.

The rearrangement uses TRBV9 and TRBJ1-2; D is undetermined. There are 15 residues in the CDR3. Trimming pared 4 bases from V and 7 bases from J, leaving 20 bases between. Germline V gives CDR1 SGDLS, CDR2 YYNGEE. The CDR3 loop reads CASSSSMTQAFGYTF. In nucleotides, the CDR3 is TGTGCCAGCAGCTCGTCCATGACCCAGGCCTTTGGCTACACCTTC.